Described below is a single T cell receptor beta chain sequence and its context. Its antigen is not known. This entry is derived from a study of T cell repertoires and HLA-DP antigens. Background on the study: DNA input averaged roughly 210 ng in sorted CD137+CD4+ and approximately 1,200 ng in pre-culture CD4+.

Amplification used primers for 54 TRBV and 13 TRBJ segments. Method: immunoSEQ multiplex PCR; TCRdb's copy keeps in-frame clones and lacks some. The sample includes roughly 73,000 clones, around 77% of them seen just once. This CDR3 has 13 residues. V lost 4 bases to trimming and J lost 6 bases; unmatched junction nucleotides: 3. Germline V CDR1 and CDR2: SGHTA, FQGNSA. Sequencing input: CD4+ T cells from PBMCs. V gene TRBV7-2 combines with J gene TRBJ2-3; 8 bases are a match to TRBD1. This clonotype was obtained from a man aged 55 to 70 in good health and CMV-seronegative. The CDR3 DNA reads TGTGCCAGCAGCTCCGGACAGGGCGATACGCAGTATTTT. Translated, it gives CASSSGQGDTQYF.